The 25 T cell receptor beta chains given below trace back to one sample, sequenced in a study of cytomegalovirus exposure and HLA in healthy donors. It was with 60 Vbeta and 13 Jbeta primers that the PCR ran. Assay used: immunoSEQ multiplex PCR; TCRdb lists only in-frame clones, some missing. Of 130,000 to 150,000 clones in the sample, approximately 80% were seen once. Sequenced input: PBMCs. These receptors came from a woman aged 18-29 years in good health and CMV-seropositive.

The V call is TRBV5-1, the J call TRBJ2-3; D gene unclear. The CDR3 covers 15 residues. V lost 0 bases and J 2 bases, leaving 10 bases between the germline ends. Germline V gene sequence: CDR1 SGHRS, CDR2 YFSETQ. The CDR3 sequence is CASSLGVPPTDTQYF. In DNA, the CDR3 is TGCGCCAGCAGCTTGGGAGTGCCCCCCACAGATACGCAGTATTTT.

V gene TRBV19 combines with J gene TRBJ1-1; 8 positions match TRBD1. The CDR3 is 12 amino acids. Germline assignment: CDR1 LNHDA and CDR2 SQIVND (reference sequence). The ends lost 6 bases at V and 7 bases at J; junction bases unmatched: 4. As DNA, the CDR3 is TGTGCCAGTAGGACAGGGGATATTGAAGCTTTCTTT. Translating it yields CASRTGDIEAFF.

V and J are TRBV19 and TRBJ2-3; D is perhaps TRBD2 (5 bases). V dropped 11 bases and J dropped 5 bases, with 20 bases sitting between them. This CDR3 region has 14 residues. Germline CDR1 and CDR2: LNHDA and SQIVND (reference sequence). The CDR3: CASSTPGVEDTQYF. The CDR3 DNA reads TGTGCCTCTAGTACCCCCGGGGTGGAAGATACGCAGTATTTT.

J is TRBJ2-1 and V is TRBV21-1; no DNA check was done on the table's D call, TRBD2. TRBV21-1 corresponds to a pseudogene. The CDR3 is 17 amino acids. The CDR3 here is CASSPLPRRTVGNEQFF. DNA of the CDR3: TGTGCCAGCAGCCCCCTTCCTCGGAGGACGGTGGGGAATGAGCAGTTCTTC.

The chain combines TRBV6-1 with TRBJ1-1, with a weak D call TRBD1 (5 bases). CDR3 size: 14 residues. Germline CDR1 and CDR2: MNHNS and SASEGT. The ends were cut back, 5 bases at V and 2 bases at J, with 12 bases in the middle. CDR3 protein: CASSFTGGNTEAFF. The CDR3 coding sequence is TGTGCCAGCAGTTTTACCGGGGGAAACACTGAAGCTTTCTTT.

The genes are TRBV5-6 and TRBJ2-7, with TRBD1 identical over 7 bases. This CDR3 has 15 residues. From germline, CDR1 is SGHDT and CDR2 YYEEEE. The junction had 11 bases not matched to a gene; V was cut back by 2 bases and J by 6 bases. CDR3 amino acids: CASSLGDRISGEQYF. The CDR3 DNA reads TGTGCCAGCAGCTTAGGGGACAGAATAAGTGGCGAGCAGTACTTC.

This sequence joins TRBV9 and TRBJ2-3; 7 bases agree with TRBD1. Germline CDR1 is SGDLS and CDR2 is YYNGEE. The V segment lost 3 bases and the J segment 0 bases; nucleotides outside the gene matches: 4. The CDR3 has 15 amino acids. The CDR3 DNA reads as TGTGCCAGCAGCGAGACAGGGTCTAGCACAGATACGCAGTATTTT. This sequence encodes CASSETGSSTDTQYF.

The chain links TRBV19 to TRBJ2-7, with 10 bases matching TRBD1. This CDR3 contains 16 residues. Trimming removed 5 bases from V and 2 bases from J; junction bases left unmatched: 9. Germline V gene data show CDR1 as LNHDA and CDR2 as SQIVND (reference sequence). The CDR3 coding sequence is TGTGCCAGTAGTCCGGGACAGGGGTGGGAAACCTACGAGCAGTACTTC. Protein: CASSPGQGWETYEQYF.

This chain connects TRBV27 to TRBJ1-1; 7 bases are shared with TRBD1. From germline, CDR1 is MNHEY and CDR2 SMNVEV (reference sequence). CDR3 length equals 16 residues. V lost 1 base and J lost 4; bases outside the gene matches: 9. The DNA for the CDR3 is TGTGCCAGCAGTTTATTGATCCCCACAGGGGTCACTGAAGCTTTCTTT. It translates to CASSLLIPTGVTEAFF.

This chain joins TRBV7-9 and TRBJ2-7; D might be TRBD1 (5 bases). The CDR3 has 14 amino acids. Germline V gene sequence: CDR1 SEHNR, CDR2 FQNEAQ (reference sequence). V shed 5 bases and J shed 0 bases, with 11 bases lying between them. The CDR3 DNA sequence: TGTGCCAGCAGCCCCGACAGAAGCTCCTACGAGCAGTACTTC. This encodes CASSPDRSSYEQYF.

The rearrangement joins TRBV7-2 to TRBJ1-6; weak D call: TRBD1 (6 bases). The ends were cut back, 5 bases at V and 14 bases at J, with 13 bases in the middle. Germline-derived CDR1 and CDR2 are SGHTA and FQGNSA. The length of the CDR3 is 12 residues. The CDR3 loop reads CASSPAQGSLHF. In DNA, the CDR3 is TGTGCCAGCAGCCCCGCCCAGGGGTCCCTCCACTTT. Looking up the rest from reference TRBV7-2 and TRBJ1-6 gives the full variable domain: GAGVSQSPSNKVTEKGKDVELRCDPISGHTALYWYRQSLGQGLEFLIYFQGNSAPDKSGLPSDRFSAERTGGSVSTLTIQRTQQEDSAVYLCASSPAQGSLHFGNGTRLTVT.

This clone was found once. This sequence joins TRBV5-8 and TRBJ1-5; D remains ambiguous. V was clipped by 2 bases and J by 8 bases, with 11 bases between them. The CDR3 sequence is 13 residues long. Germline V gene data show CDR1 as SGHTS and CDR2 as YDEGEE. This CDR3 reads CASSLPPSEPQHF. The CDR3 DNA is TGTGCCAGCAGCTTACCCCCCTCGGAGCCCCAGCATTTT. The complete variable domain, with remaining parts taken from reference TRBV5-8 and TRBJ1-5, reads EAGVTQSPTHLIKTRGQQATLRCSPISGHTSVYWYQQALGLGLQFLLWYDEGEERNRGNFPPRFSGRQFPNYSSELNVNALELEDSALYLCASSLPPSEPQHFGDGTRLSIL.

The chain couples TRBV5-1 to TRBJ1-6; a weak D match, TRBD1 (5 bases). V was pared by 0 bases and J by 7 bases, with 11 bases between. The CDR3 sequence is 15 residues long. Germline assignment: CDR1 SGHRS and CDR2 YFSETQ. CDR3 sequence: CASSLAQGGNSPLHF. For the CDR3, the DNA is TGCGCCAGCAGCTTGGCGCAGGGTGGAAATTCACCCCTCCACTTT.

This chain connects TRBV5-6 to TRBJ1-5, with TRBD1 identical over 9 bases. Germline V gene data show CDR1 as SGHDT and CDR2 as YYEEEE. The CDR3 has 15 amino acids. After removal of 2 bases from V and 6 bases from J, the junction contained 6 bases not matched to a gene. The CDR3 protein is CASSLQGARPQPQHF. CDR3 bases: TGTGCCAGCAGCTTACAGGGGGCGCGTCCTCAGCCCCAGCATTTT.

This chain links TRBV2 with TRBJ1-4; D not resolved. The germline V gene has CDR1 SNHLY and CDR2 FYNNEI. V was trimmed by 2 bases and J by 7 bases, leaving 11 bases between them. This CDR3 contains 14 residues. This CDR3 reads CASSEIIRGEKLFF. The CDR3 DNA sequence: TGTGCCAGCAGTGAAATTATTCGGGGTGAAAAACTGTTTTTT.

The chain combines TRBV11-2 with TRBJ2-4, with 7 bases identical to TRBD2. This CDR3 comprises 16 residues. Germline CDR1 reads SGHAT; CDR2 reads FQNNGV. The ends lost 1 base at V and 8 bases at J; junction bases unmatched: 11. The DNA for the CDR3 is TGTGCCAGCAGCTTAGTTGTTAGCGGGTACTTGGACATTCAGTACTTC. Residues: CASSLVVSGYLDIQYF.

The count of this clone is one. CDR3 in DNA: TGTGCCACCTCAACCGGGACAGGGAACACTGAAGCTTTCTTT. Its translation: CATSTGTGNTEAFF. The chain couples TRBV6-5 to TRBJ1-1, with 8 nucleotides matching TRBD1. This CDR3 comprises 14 residues. The trim removed 10 bases at V and 1 base at J, leaving 8 bases unmatched. Per the germline V gene, CDR1 is MNHEY and CDR2 is SVGAGI.

V gene TRBV19 combines with J gene TRBJ1-2; tentative D call: TRBD1 (5 bases). Trimming took off 0 bases at V and 8 bases at J, with 13 bases between the two ends. The germline gives CDR1 LNHDA, CDR2 SQIVND (reference sequence). This CDR3 has 14 residues. This CDR3 reads CASSIEAGFEGYTF. The DNA for the CDR3 is TGTGCCAGTAGTATAGAAGCAGGGTTCGAGGGCTACACCTTC.

This clone appeared a few times. The V call is TRBV5-8, the J call TRBJ2-2; TRBD1 is a possible D gene (5 bases). Germline V gene lookup returns CDR1 SGHTS and CDR2 YDEGEE. The CDR3 consists of 14 residues. Trimming removed 2 bases from V and 5 bases from J, with 10 bases in between. The CDR3 sequence is CASSFLQGTGELFF. The CDR3 DNA follows: TGTGCCAGCAGCTTCCTCCAGGGAACCGGGGAGCTGTTTTTT.

The V and J genes are TRBV6-5 and TRBJ2-2; possibly TRBD2 for D (7 bases). This CDR3 contains 14 residues. Between the trimmed V and J ends, which lost 6 bases and 5 bases, there was a span of 13 bases. From germline, CDR1 is MNHEY and CDR2 SVGAGI. The CDR3 DNA reads as TGTGCCAGCAGACCAGGGGAGGGGACCGGGGAGCTGTTTTTT. Protein product: CASRPGEGTGELFF.

CDR3 residues: CASSPRTGSNTEAFF. The CDR3 DNA is TGTGCCAGCAGCCCCCGGACAGGGTCGAACACTGAAGCTTTCTTT. The J gene is TRBJ1-1, the V gene TRBV11-3, with 8 bases identical to TRBD1. Per germline, CDR1 SGHNT and CDR2 YENEEA. V dropped 5 bases and J dropped 1; count of bases not matched to a gene: 6. The CDR3 has 15 residues.

The V call is TRBV19, the J call TRBJ2-7; tentative D call: TRBD1 (6 bases). V was pared by 5 bases and J by 4 bases, with 15 bases between. This CDR3 is 14 amino acids long. CDR1 is LNHDA, CDR2 SQIVND, per germline (reference sequence). DNA for the CDR3: TGTGCCAGTAGTGTATACGGACAGATTTACGAGCAGTACTTC. Residues: CASSVYGQIYEQYF.

J is TRBJ2-3 and V is TRBV2, with 8 bases matching TRBD2. Germline V gene lookup returns CDR1 SNHLY and CDR2 FYNNEI. This CDR3 comprises 16 residues. J gave up 3 bases and V 4 bases, and 9 bases lay outside the gene matches. The CDR3 DNA is TGTGCCAGCAGTGGAGACCGGGGGGGTCCAACAGATACGCAGTATTTT. Its translation is CASSGDRGGPTDTQYF. Full variable domain (rest looked up from reference TRBV2 and TRBJ2-3): EPEVTQTPSHQVTQMGQEVILRCVPISNHLYFYWYRQILGQKVEFLVSFYNNEISEKSEIFDDQFSVERPDGSNFTLKIRSTKLEDSAMYFCASSGDRGGPTDTQYFGPGTRLTVL.

The V call is TRBV7-2, the J call TRBJ1-3; no firm D call. This CDR3 has 12 residues. V lost 2 bases to trimming and J lost 4 bases, with 3 bases between them. Germline-derived CDR1 and CDR2 are SGHTA and FQGNSA. The CDR3 region has the DNA TGTGCCAGCAGCTTACAGGGAAACACCATATATTTT. This codes for CASSLQGNTIYF. The full variable domain, with the rest looked up from reference TRBV7-2 and TRBJ1-3, is GAGVSQSPSNKVTEKGKDVELRCDPISGHTALYWYRQSLGQGLEFLIYFQGNSAPDKSGLPSDRFSAERTGGSVSTLTIQRTQQEDSAVYLCASSLQGNTIYFGEGSWLTVV.

V usage is TRBV2 and J usage is TRBJ2-1; TRBD1 aligns across 8 bases. Trimming removed 4 bases from V and 0 bases from J; junction bases left unmatched: 2. The germline V gene has CDR1 SNHLY and CDR2 FYNNEI. The CDR3 loop spans 15 amino acids. The CDR3, as DNA: TGTGCCAGCAGTGCCACAGGGGGCTCCTACAATGAGCAGTTCTTC. Translating it yields CASSATGGSYNEQFF.